Included here is one T cell receptor (beta chain) sequence, with context. Its antigen is as yet unknown. This nonspecific control used anti-CD3/anti-CD28 bead stimulation of CD4+ T cells. Sorting selected CD4+ T cells upregulating both CD40 ligand and CD69. Stimulated PBMCs had first been depleted of CD8+ T cells. The sample comes from a study of persistence of HIV-infected CD4 T cells. The CDR3 sequence is 16 residues long. After removal of 5 bases from V and 8 bases from J, the junction contained 15 bases not matched to a gene. Germline CDR1 is LNHNV and CDR2 is YYDKDF (reference sequence). The libraries were made with immunoSEQ version 4 in survey mode. Generated by immunoSEQ multiplex PCR, the TCRdb table keeps only in-frame clones and is missing some. The sample includes 37,000 or so clones, approximately 90% of them seen just once.

The genes are TRBV15 and TRBJ2-4; 7 nucleotides line up with TRBD1. The TCR sequence derives from an adult man with HIV who was CMV-seropositive. The material sequenced was CD4+ T cells sorted from PBMCs after roughly 20-hour stimulation, taken from a patient who received antiretroviral therapy. The CDR3 protein is CATSAGTAFSGDIQYF. CDR3 nucleotides: TGTGCCACCAGCGCAGGGACAGCCTTCTCAGGGGACATTCAGTACTTC.